These 22 T cell receptor beta chains were all obtained from the same sample, sequenced in a study of human T cells and chemical hapten exposure. As for time point: pre-sensitization, week 0. Noted treatment: therapeutic diphenylcyclopropenone sensitization with weekly scalp DPC. TCRdb re-analysed the RACE reads in MiXCR, keeping a single row per CDR3 protein. The data contain around 350,000 distinct CDR3 sequences, about 5.4% of them singletons. Here the sequenced sample was whole blood, taken in connection with sensitization to the hapten diphenylcyclopropenone (DPC). The receptors here all came from a woman younger than 30 with alopecia areata. Some clones in this sample may be carry-over from other donors' samples.

The rearrangement links TRBV20-1 to TRBJ1-5, with 8 bases fitting TRBD1. The V gene's germline CDR1 is DFQATT and CDR2 SNEGSKA (reference sequence). The CDR3 extends over 16 amino acids. V lost 0 bases to trimming and J lost 3 bases; unmatched junction nucleotides: 7. Here the CDR3 reads CSARDLGQGFNQPQHF. The CDR3 DNA reads as TGCAGTGCTAGAGATCTCGGACAGGGTTTCAATCAGCCCCAGCATTTT.

This clonotype was seen ten or more times. The chain employs TRBV3-1 and TRBJ2-3; 8 bases match TRBD1. Trimming took 4 bases from V and 1 from J; bases not matched to a gene: 4. This CDR3 is 15 amino acids long. The germline V gene encodes CDR1 LGHDT and CDR2 YNNKEL (reference sequence). The CDR3: CASSPLDRGTDTQYF. CDR3 DNA: TGTGCCAGCAGCCCCTTGGACAGGGGCACAGATACGCAGTATTTT.

The rearrangement uses TRBV28 and TRBJ1-2; D call uncertain. The CDR3 has 13 amino acids. Germline CDR1 MDHEN, CDR2 SYDVKM. V lost 2 bases to trimming and J lost 7 bases, with 11 bases between them. Written as DNA, the CDR3 is TGTGCCAGCAGTTTACTAGCGTCTTTTGGCTACACCTTC. It specifies CASSLLASFGYTF.

Note on this clonotype: A much more abundant neighbour one base away suggests this may be a read error. The chain joins TRBV6-1 to TRBJ2-1; TRBD2 aligns across 7 bases. V gave up 7 bases and J gave up 9 bases; unmatched junction bases: 15. Germline V lookup: CDR1 MNHNS, CDR2 SASEGT. The CDR3 totals 15 residues. In DNA, the CDR3 is TGTGCCAGCACCCTGGGAGGGGCGGGGGAGGGTGAGCAGTTCTTC. It yields the protein CASTLGGAGEGEQFF.

This clonotype came up a few times. This rearrangement joins TRBV20-1 to TRBJ1-2, with 7 bases aligning to TRBD1. Germline V gene lookup returns CDR1 DFQATT and CDR2 SNEGSKA (reference sequence). Trimming took 5 bases from V and 2 from J; bases not matched to a gene: 2. The CDR3 spans 12 residues. CDR3 in amino acids: CSAPDRNYGYTF. CDR3 in DNA: TGCAGTGCTCCGGACAGGAACTATGGCTACACCTTC.

Regarding this clonotype: This may be a read error, as it is one base from a much larger clone. The rearrangement uses TRBV20-1 and TRBJ2-3; 7 nucleotides match TRBD2. The J segment lost 4 bases and the V segment lost 6 bases, leaving 10 bases of the junction unmatched. CDR1 is DFQATT, CDR2 SNEGSKA, per germline (reference sequence). CDR3 length: 14 amino acids. As DNA, the CDR3 is TGCAGTGCAATAGGCGGGGGAGGATCAGATACGCAGTATTTT. Protein: CSAIGGGGSDTQYF.

This clonotype was counted between two and nine times. This chain uses TRBV6-6 with TRBJ2-1; TRBD2 aligns across 7 bases. The J segment lost 4 bases and the V segment lost 5 bases, leaving 17 bases of the junction unmatched. The CDR3 is made up of 18 amino acids. Looked up from germline, CDR1 is MNHNY and CDR2 is SVGAGI (reference sequence). CDR3 DNA sequence: TGTGCCAGCAGTCTCCGACCTCCCGGGACTATTCAATACAATGAGCAGTTCTTC. Residues: CASSLRPPGTIQYNEQFF.

The gene calls are TRBV18 and TRBJ1-2; D is undetermined. V was cut by 3 bases and J by 1 base, with 6 bases left in between. Per the germline V gene, CDR1 is KGHSH and CDR2 is LQKENI. CDR3 size: 13 residues. The CDR3: CASSPVNNYGYTF. The DNA for the CDR3 is TGTGCCAGCTCACCGGTAAATAACTATGGCTACACCTTC.

This clonotype was seen more than once but under ten times. The chain employs TRBV10-3 and TRBJ2-5; 8 bases line up with TRBD2. The CDR3 totals 14 residues. The germline V gene has CDR1 ENHRY and CDR2 SYGVKD. V lost 5 bases, J lost 1 base, and 3 bases stayed unmatched. CDR3: CAISSGTSQETQYF. The CDR3 DNA sequence: TGTGCCATCAGTTCCGGGACTAGCCAAGAGACCCAGTACTTC.

This chain uses TRBV5-1 with TRBJ2-3; tentatively, D is TRBD2 (5 bases). V lost 0 bases and J lost 0, with 14 bases in between. The germline V gene encodes CDR1 SGHRS and CDR2 YFSETQ. The CDR3 has 17 residues. The CDR3 is CASSLDPAAQSTDTQYF. The CDR3 DNA reads as TGCGCCAGCAGCTTGGATCCAGCGGCCCAGAGCACAGATACGCAGTATTTT.

This clonotype turned up a few times. The rearrangement joins TRBV27 to TRBJ2-7; TRBD1 matches 7 bases. Germline loops: CDR1 MNHEY, CDR2 SMNVEV (reference sequence). The CDR3 contains 15 residues. The V segment lost 6 bases and the J segment 0 bases; nucleotides outside the gene matches: 8. The CDR3 protein is CASSDRDRASYEQYF. As DNA, the CDR3 is TGTGCCAGCAGCGACCGGGACAGAGCCTCCTACGAGCAGTACTTC.

The sample holds many counts of this clonotype. CDR3 DNA sequence: TGTGCCAGCAGCCCGGGACTAGTACCGTTCGAGACCCAGTACTTC. Its protein is CASSPGLVPFETQYF. The V gene is TRBV11-2, the J gene TRBJ2-5, with 8 bases that match TRBD2. This CDR3 is 15 amino acids long. After removal of 5 bases from V and 5 bases from J, the junction contained 10 bases not matched to a gene. CDR1 SGHAT and CDR2 FQNNGV come from the germline V gene. Complete variable domain (other parts from reference TRBV11-2 and TRBJ2-5): EAGVAQSPRYKIIEKRQSVAFWCNPISGHATLYWYQQILGQGPKLLIQFQNNGVVDDSQLPKDRFSAERLKGVDSTLKIQPAKLEDSAVYLCASSPGLVPFETQYFGPGTRLLVL.

This clonotype was seen many times. V is TRBV7-2 and J is TRBJ2-5; D possibly matches TRBD1 or TRBD2 (5 bases each). The CDR3 runs 15 residues. Trimming took off 5 bases at V and 5 bases at J, with 18 bases between the two ends. Germline V lookup: CDR1 SGHTA, CDR2 FQGNSA. The CDR3 protein is CASSQMMGVGETQYF. The CDR3 coding sequence is TGTGCCAGCAGCCAAATGATGGGGGTAGGGGAGACCCAGTACTTC.

The chain is built from TRBV12-3 or TRBV12-4 and TRBJ1-3; no definite D call. The length of the CDR3 is 16 residues. V gave up 3 bases and J gave up 0 bases, with 12 bases separating them. The CDR3 DNA reads as TGTGCCAGCAGTTTCAATAGGGCCCCCTCTGGAAACACCATATATTTT. Its protein product is CASSFNRAPSGNTIYF.

This clonotype was recorded a few times. This chain joins TRBV4-1 and TRBJ1-1; D remains unclear. Germline CDR1 reads MGHRA; CDR2 reads YSYEKL. This CDR3 comprises 15 residues. Trimming left V 0 bases short and J 4 bases short, with 12 bases between. CDR3 coding DNA: TGCGCCAGCAGCCAAGATAGTCAGGTCCCCACTGAAGCTTTCTTT. Translating it yields CASSQDSQVPTEAFF.

The V call is TRBV28, the J call TRBJ1-2, with 8 bases lining up with TRBD1. The CDR3 spans 15 residues. Trimming removed 6 bases from V and 5 bases from J; junction bases left unmatched: 11. The germline V gene has CDR1 MDHEN and CDR2 SYDVKM. CDR3 in amino acids: CASSKAGQVSYGYTF. The CDR3 DNA is TGTGCCAGCAGCAAAGCGGGACAGGTGTCTTATGGCTACACCTTC.

The J gene is TRBJ1-2, the V gene TRBV18; 8 nucleotides line up with TRBD1. The CDR3 extends over 17 amino acids. Germline V lookup: CDR1 KGHSH, CDR2 LQKENI. V was pared by 0 bases and J by 0 bases, with 6 bases of the junction left unmatched. Here the CDR3 reads CASSPPTGVGPNYGYTF. For the CDR3, the DNA is TGTGCCAGCTCACCACCGACAGGGGTCGGCCCTAACTATGGCTACACCTTC.

The gene calls are TRBV13 and TRBJ2-5, with D perhaps matching TRBD2 (6 bases). Trimming took off 3 bases at V and 4 bases at J, with 12 bases between the two ends. This CDR3 comprises 14 residues. From germline, CDR1 is PRHDT and CDR2 FYEKMQ (reference sequence). The CDR3 DNA reads TGTGCCAGCAGCTTGACTAGTTTTGGAGAGACCCAGTACTTC. Translating it yields CASSLTSFGETQYF.

This clonotype has a count of ten or more. V gene TRBV24-1 combines with J gene TRBJ2-2; D ambiguous. With 4 bases removed from V and 6 bases from J, the gap between germline ends came to 23 bases. In germline, CDR1 is KGHDR, CDR2 SFDVKD. CDR3 length: 18 amino acids. The CDR3 here is CATSEGRRKGKMAGELFF. DNA for the CDR3: TGTGCCACCAGTGAGGGCCGGAGAAAAGGGAAGATGGCCGGGGAGCTGTTTTTT.

In this sample, this clonotype turned up many times. The chain employs TRBV28 and TRBJ1-3; 7 bases are a match to TRBD1. Germline V gene data show CDR1 as MDHEN and CDR2 as SYDVKM. This CDR3 has 14 residues. The V and J ends lost 4 bases and 4 bases, in that order; junction bases with no gene match: 4. CDR3 in amino acids: CASSSPTGGNTIYF. For the CDR3, the DNA is TGTGCCAGCAGTTCACCGACAGGGGGAAACACCATATATTTT.

This clonotype showed up just a few times. The rearrangement joins TRBV5-1 to TRBJ1-4; a weak D match, TRBD1 (5 bases). V was clipped by 5 bases and J by 4 bases, with 18 bases between them. Germline CDR1 is SGHRS and CDR2 is YFSETQ. This CDR3 region has 16 residues. The chain's CDR3 is CASSWGPTVLNEKLFF. The DNA of the CDR3 is TGCGCCAGCAGTTGGGGACCGACCGTCCTTAATGAAAAACTGTTTTTT.

This rearrangement joins TRBV4-3 to TRBJ2-2; D is ambiguous. The CDR3 loop spans 16 amino acids. V gave up 0 bases and J gave up 6 bases, with 14 bases separating them. CDR1 is LGHNA and CDR2 is YSLEER in the germline V gene. The CDR3 spells CASSQDKNPAAGELFF. CDR3 nucleotide sequence: TGCGCCAGCAGCCAAGATAAGAACCCCGCCGCCGGGGAGCTGTTTTTT.